This TCR beta chain was sequenced for a study of blood T cell repertoires in COVID-19. Sequencing was performed with immunoSEQ multiplex PCR; in TCRdb, only in-frame clones are kept and a portion is missing. In the table there are some 500,000 clones, roughly nine tenths of which are singletons. The germline V and J ends were trimmed by 7 bases and 4 bases, with 16 bases remaining between them. CDR1 SNHLY and CDR2 FYNNEI come from the germline V gene. CDR3 length: 15 residues. The chain employs TRBV2 and TRBJ2-2; D might be TRBD1 (6 bases). The specimen was peripheral blood. The sequence was collected from a woman in her forties or fifties with COVID-19, enrolled during active disease. Written as DNA, the CDR3 is TGTGCCAGCAAGGGGGTAGCCGAAGGCACCGGGGAGCTGTTTTTT. Protein sequence: CASKGVAEGTGELFF.